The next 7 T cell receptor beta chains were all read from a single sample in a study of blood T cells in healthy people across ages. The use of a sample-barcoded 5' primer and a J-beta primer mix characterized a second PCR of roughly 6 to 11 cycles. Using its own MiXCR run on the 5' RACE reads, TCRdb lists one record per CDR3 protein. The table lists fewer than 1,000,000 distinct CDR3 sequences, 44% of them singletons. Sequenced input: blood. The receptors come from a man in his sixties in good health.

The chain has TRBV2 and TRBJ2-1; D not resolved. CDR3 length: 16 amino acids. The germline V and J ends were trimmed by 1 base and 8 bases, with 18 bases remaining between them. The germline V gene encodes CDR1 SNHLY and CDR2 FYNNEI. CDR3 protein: CASSEGQDLGGDEQFF. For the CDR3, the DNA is TGTGCCAGCAGTGAAGGGCAGGATCTGGGCGGTGATGAGCAGTTCTTC.

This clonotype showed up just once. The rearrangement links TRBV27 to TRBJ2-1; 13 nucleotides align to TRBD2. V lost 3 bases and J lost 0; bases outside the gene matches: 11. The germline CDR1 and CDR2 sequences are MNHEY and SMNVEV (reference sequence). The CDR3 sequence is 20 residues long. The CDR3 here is CASSFIGLAGAIGSYNEQFF. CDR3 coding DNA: TGTGCCAGCAGTTTTATCGGACTAGCGGGGGCCATAGGCTCCTACAATGAGCAGTTCTTC.

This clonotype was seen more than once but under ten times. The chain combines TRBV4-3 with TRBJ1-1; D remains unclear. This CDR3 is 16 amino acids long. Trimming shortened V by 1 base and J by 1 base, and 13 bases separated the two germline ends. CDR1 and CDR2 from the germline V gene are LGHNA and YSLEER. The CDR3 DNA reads TGCGCCAGCAGCCAAGGCGGTCAAGGGTGGAACACTGAAGCTTTCTTT. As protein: CASSQGGQGWNTEAFF.

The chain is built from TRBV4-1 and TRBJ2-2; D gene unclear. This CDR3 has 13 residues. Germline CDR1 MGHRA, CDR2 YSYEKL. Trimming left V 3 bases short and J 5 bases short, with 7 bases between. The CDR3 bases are TGCGCCAGCAGCCAGCCTTGGACCGGGGAGCTGTTTTTT. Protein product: CASSQPWTGELFF.

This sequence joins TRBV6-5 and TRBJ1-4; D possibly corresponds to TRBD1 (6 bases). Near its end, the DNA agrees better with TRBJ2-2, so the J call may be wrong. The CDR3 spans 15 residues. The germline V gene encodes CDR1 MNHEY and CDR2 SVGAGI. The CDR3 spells CASREDRSNTGELFF. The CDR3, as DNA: TGTGCCAGCAGGGAAGACAGGTCTAACACCGGGGAGCTGTTTTTT.

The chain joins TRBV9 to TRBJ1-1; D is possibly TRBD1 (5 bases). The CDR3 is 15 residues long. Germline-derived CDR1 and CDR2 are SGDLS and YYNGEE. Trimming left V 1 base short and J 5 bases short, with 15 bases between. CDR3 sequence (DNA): TGTGCCAGCAGCGTAAGCGGGGACGTAGCGACTGAAGCTTTCTTT. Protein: CASSVSGDVATEAFF.

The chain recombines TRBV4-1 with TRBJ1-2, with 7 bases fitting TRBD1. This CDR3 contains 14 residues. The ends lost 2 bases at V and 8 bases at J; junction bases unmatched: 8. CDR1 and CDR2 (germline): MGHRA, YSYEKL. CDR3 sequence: CASSQPDRVDGYTF. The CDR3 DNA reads TGCGCCAGCAGCCAACCTGACAGGGTCGACGGCTACACCTTC.